This TCR beta chain was retrieved from a study of shared clonotypes between healthy human individuals. The CDR3 has 16 residues. Per the germline V gene, CDR1 is MDHEN and CDR2 is SYDVKM. With V trimmed by 4 bases and J by 7 bases, 13 bases remained unmatched. Each sorted subset replicate got 200 ng genomic DNA, roughly 30,000 genomes. Clones were sequenced by immunoSEQ multiplex PCR, and TCRdb holds only the in-frame ones, with some missing. The sample comprises 2 million to 3 million clones, more than 85% of which are singletons, and roughly 0.39% rests with the top ten. The chain links TRBV28 to TRBJ2-1; 7 nucleotides agree with TRBD1. The receptor's source is a young man in good health. Some clones in this sample may be carry-over from other donors' samples. The sequenced sample was naive CD4+ T cells from PBMCs. The subset denotes: CD45RA+ positively selected. The CDR3 region is CASSSLQGKVGNEQFF. CDR3 DNA: TGTGCCAGCAGTTCTTTACAGGGGAAGGTTGGTAATGAGCAGTTCTTC.